This T cell receptor beta chain appears in the sequencing data of a study of shared clonotypes between healthy human individuals. Overall study findings and caveats: Unshared clonotypes carried lower generation probabilities than those common to all four donors. Sampling involved blood alone; tissue repertoires likely differ.

About this clone itself: What it binds is unknown.

Germline CDR1 reads ENHRY; CDR2 reads SYGVKD. Trimming removed 2 bases at V and 5 bases at J, with 10 bases between. This CDR3 has 13 amino acids. It was into CD45RA+ naive and CD45RA-negative memory subsets that the CD4+ cells were split. Profiled with immunoSEQ multiplex PCR; TCRdb holds only in-frame clones, not every one. This sample has approximately 2,300,000 clones, with approximately 90% found just once. The sequence came from a man aged 18 to 30 in good health. Some clones in this sample may be carry-over from other donors' samples. This chain uses TRBV10-3 with TRBJ2-7; D not certain. Sequencing was performed on naive CD4+ T cells from PBMCs. The subset here: CD45RA+ positively selected. CDR3 loop: CAISERVVHEQYF. The CDR3 DNA reads TGTGCCATCAGTGAGAGGGTTGTCCACGAGCAGTACTTC.